The entry below gives a single T cell receptor (beta chain) sequence along with its context. Its antigen is currently unknown. Here immunoSEQ multiplex PCR was the method, and the copy in TCRdb shows in-frame clones only, minus some. The table lists about 100,000 clones, about 90% of them singletons. The CDR3 is 13 amino acids. Between the trimmed V and J ends, which lost 2 bases and 4 bases, there was a span of 8 bases. The germline CDR1 and CDR2 sequences are GTSNPN and SVGIG (reference sequence). Healthy donors had no documented immune events, such as infections, while sampled. The data belong to a study of identifying expanded T cells in peripheral blood. Overall study findings and caveats: Differentially abundant clones: about 1.2 between replicates, 16.4 at roughly 13 days, more than 18 at four. Roughly two-week clone count variance significantly increased as total template count grew.

The receptor was derived from a person aged 18 to 75 in good health. The chain joins TRBV30 to TRBJ1-4; no reliable D call. The sequencing sample was made of blood. The CDR3 reads CAWSINGNEKLFF. CDR3 in DNA: TGTGCCTGGAGTATTAACGGTAATGAAAAACTGTTTTTT.